Here is one T cell receptor beta chain with its context. As yet, its antigen is unknown. The data derive from a study of beta chain features in type 1 diabetes. Study results and limitations: Sampled from patients, naive, central memory and Treg TCRB repertoires appeared more similar than those sampled from healthy donors. Amplification by PCR could prefer shorter templates, with the same effect in patients and controls. TCRB CDR3s from Type 1 diabetes patients were moderately but significantly shorter in all four CD4+ subsets.

Investigators reverse transcribed all isolated RNA, so they sequenced expressed TCRB transcripts. Generated by immunoSEQ multiplex PCR, the TCRdb table keeps only in-frame clones and is missing some. The repertoire has approximately 150,000 clones, 9% of them found once; the top ten carry around 0.75%. A heparinised blood draw that averaged around 100 mL was obtained once from each donor. V was pared by 1 base and J by 11 bases, with 17 bases between. Germline V gives CDR1 MNHNS, CDR2 SASEGT. The CDR3 is made up of 14 amino acids. The chain joins TRBV6-1 to TRBJ1-1; TRBD1 might be the D (5 bases). This receptor was identified in a man aged 30 to 45 with type 1 diabetes. What was sequenced was central memory CD4+ T cells from blood. CDR3 bases: TGTGCCAGCAGTGAAGTACTGTGGCAGGGTGAGGCTTTCTTT. Its protein is CASSEVLWQGEAFF.